The 5 T cell receptor beta chains presented below share a single source sample, sequenced in a study of shared clonotypes between healthy human individuals (dated by TCRdb to the early 2020s). Receptors were amplified or captured by the immunoSEQ multiplex PCR assay. As stored in TCRdb, this immuneACCESS dataset retains in-frame rearrangements with V and J assigned. A fraction of the clones does not appear; measured against another copy, unresolved V genes explain less than half of the discrepancy, and the remainder lacks a known reason. The sample records under 350,000 clones, more than 75% of which are singletons. Roughly 15% of the sample rests with the top ten. Sequenced: memory CD8+ T cells sorted from blood. The cell subset or site label corresponds to: CD45RO+ cells pooled with CCR7-negative TemRA cells. These receptor sequences come from a man between 18 and 35 years old in good health.

This clone was seen repeatedly, ten times or more. The sample carries other DNA sequences with the same CDR3. The J gene is TRBJ1-1, the V gene TRBV11-2; D call uncertain. The CDR3 runs to 11 residues. The V end lost 7 bases, the J end lost 0 bases, and 3 bases lay between the germline ends. Germline V gene lookup returns CDR1 SGHAT and CDR2 FQNNGV. This chain's CDR3 is CASTLNTEAFF. CDR3 DNA sequence: TGTGCCAGCACTCTGAACACTGAAGCTTTCTTT.

The V call is TRBV5-5, the J call TRBJ1-4, with 9 nucleotides matching TRBD1. Germline V CDR1 and CDR2: SGHKS, YYEKEE (reference sequence). The J segment lost 8 bases and the V segment lost 4 bases, leaving 9 bases of the junction unmatched. There are 15 residues in the CDR3. CDR3 sequence reads: CASSRSDRGEEKLFF. The CDR3 bases are TGTGCCAGCAGCCGTTCGGACAGGGGAGAGGAAAAACTGTTTTTT.

The V call is TRBV28, the J call TRBJ1-5; no firm D call. The CDR3 totals 16 residues. Trimming cost V 4 bases and J 0 bases, with 13 bases left between them. Germline CDR1 reads MDHEN; CDR2 reads SYDVKM. DNA for the CDR3: TGTGCCAGCAGTTCCCCCTTCGACGGTAGCAATCAGCCCCAGCATTTT. Its protein is CASSSPFDGSNQPQHF.

The rearrangement links TRBV9 to TRBJ1-1; a weak D match, TRBD1 (5 bases). Germline CDR1 reads SGDLS; CDR2 reads YYNGEE. The CDR3 length is 14 residues. V shed 2 bases and J shed 5 bases, with 13 bases lying between them. The CDR3 reads CASSVRRDGTEAFF. As DNA, the CDR3 is TGTGCCAGCAGCGTTCGACGGGACGGGACTGAAGCTTTCTTT.

The chain is built from TRBV6-5 and TRBJ2-2; D possibly corresponds to TRBD2 (5 bases). The CDR3 contains 13 residues. The germline V and J ends were trimmed by 4 bases and 11 bases, with 14 bases remaining between them. Germline V gene data show CDR1 as MNHEY and CDR2 as SVGAGI. In DNA, the CDR3 is TGTGCCAGCAGTTTACGGGGTATCGGAGAGCTGTTTTTT. It codes for CASSLRGIGELFF.